Listed here are 26 T cell receptor beta chains from one sample, sequenced in a study of somatic mutations in cytotoxic T cells in rheumatoid arthritis. Some clones are missing from TCRdb's copy, which holds only in-frame ones; the method was immunoSEQ multiplex PCR. The table includes around 6,800 clones, 74% detected once. Sequences were obtained from CD8+ T cells sorted from blood. Receptors originate from an adult with rheumatoid arthritis.

In its sample, this clone was seen a few times. CDR3 DNA sequence: TGTGCCATCAATTTGGCCGGGACAGACTCTGGAAACACCATATATTTT. This sequence encodes CAINLAGTDSGNTIYF. The J gene is TRBJ1-3, the V gene TRBV10-3; 7 bases fit TRBD1. With V trimmed by 7 bases and J by 0 bases, 9 bases remained unmatched. This CDR3 is 16 amino acids long. Germline lookup yields CDR1 ENHRY and CDR2 SYGVKD.

V is TRBV6-1 and J is TRBJ2-3, with D hard to call. V lost 2 bases and J 4 bases, leaving 16 bases between the germline ends. Per germline, CDR1 MNHNS and CDR2 SASEGT. This CDR3 comprises 16 residues. CDR3 in amino acids: CASSEFGYDKSDTQYF. The CDR3 bases are TGTGCCAGCAGTGAATTTGGTTACGATAAATCAGATACGCAGTATTTT.

The chain links TRBV5-4 to TRBJ1-5; tentatively, D is TRBD1 (5 bases). V was cut by 5 bases and J by 6 bases, with 12 bases left in between. Germline V gene data show CDR1 as SGHNT and CDR2 as YYREEE (reference sequence). The CDR3 runs 13 residues. This CDR3 reads CASRAGLSQPQHF. In DNA form, the CDR3 reads TGTGCCAGCAGGGCGGGGCTATCTCAGCCCCAGCATTTT. Looking up the rest from reference TRBV5-4 and TRBJ1-5 gives the full variable domain: ETGVTQSPTHLIKTRGQQVTLRCSSQSGHNTVSWYQQALGQGPQFIFQYYREEENGRGNFPPRFSGLQFPNYSSELNVNALELDDSALYLCASRAGLSQPQHFGDGTRLSIL.

The chain combines TRBV10-3 with TRBJ2-7; tentatively, D is TRBD2 (6 bases). This CDR3 spans 15 amino acids. Germline lookup yields CDR1 ENHRY and CDR2 SYGVKD. V was pared by 4 bases and J by 2 bases, with 15 bases between. CDR3 DNA: TGTGCCATCAGTGCGTCAAGCGGGCCCACCTACGAGCAGTACTTC. Amino acid sequence: CAISASSGPTYEQYF.

V usage is TRBV4-3 and J usage is TRBJ1-5, with D unclear. This CDR3 spans 14 amino acids. V was clipped by 4 bases and J by 0 bases, with 7 bases between them. Looked up from germline, CDR1 is LGHNA and CDR2 is YSLEER. The CDR3 DNA is TGCGCCAGCAGCCCGGACGGTAGCAATCAGCCCCAGCATTTT. Its protein product is CASSPDGSNQPQHF.

This clone was observed a few times. The chain uses TRBV10-2 and TRBJ1-5; perhaps TRBD1 as D (5 bases). The CDR3 has 13 residues. CDR1 and CDR2 from the germline V gene are WSHSY and SAAADI. Deletions cut 7 bases from V and 0 bases from J, with 7 bases between. The CDR3 DNA sequence: TGCGCCAGCACTCAGGGTAGCAATCAGCCCCAGCATTTT. It encodes CASTQGSNQPQHF.

The V call is TRBV25-1, the J call TRBJ1-1; perhaps TRBD1 as D (6 bases). Germline V gene lookup returns CDR1 MGHDK and CDR2 SYGVNS. Trimming cost V 0 bases and J 8 bases, with 25 bases left between them. The CDR3 contains 18 residues. The CDR3 region has the DNA TGTGCCAGCAGTGAATATTTTGCGTTCAGGGGCGAGAAACGGGAAGCTTTCTTT. Residues: CASSEYFAFRGEKREAFF. The full variable domain, its missing parts supplied by reference TRBV25-1 and TRBJ1-1, is EADIYQTPRYLVIGTGKKITLECSQTMGHDKMYWYQQDPGMELHLIHYSYGVNSTEKGDLSSESTVSRIRTEHFPLTLESARPSHTSQYLCASSEYFAFRGEKREAFFGQGTRLTVV.

The chain employs TRBV28 and TRBJ2-1, with 7 bases fitting TRBD2. Germline assignment: CDR1 MDHEN and CDR2 SYDVKM. Trimming cost V 6 bases and J 5 bases; bases outside gene matches: 10. The CDR3 totals 15 residues. This CDR3 reads CASSRTRLGNNEQFF. CDR3 DNA sequence: TGTGCCAGCAGCAGGACTAGGCTAGGGAACAATGAGCAGTTCTTC.

This chain links TRBV5-4 with TRBJ2-2; D unclear. V lost 7 bases and J 2 bases, leaving 15 bases between the germline ends. The germline V gene encodes CDR1 SGHNT and CDR2 YYREEE (reference sequence). The CDR3 covers 15 residues. The CDR3 loop is CASRHWAGNTGELFF. The CDR3 bases are TGTGCCAGCCGCCATTGGGCAGGAAACACCGGGGAGCTGTTTTTT. Using reference TRBV5-4 and TRBJ2-2 for the parts outside the CDR3, the full variable domain is ETGVTQSPTHLIKTRGQQVTLRCSSQSGHNTVSWYQQALGQGPQFIFQYYREEENGRGNFPPRFSGLQFPNYSSELNVNALELDDSALYLCASRHWAGNTGELFFGEGSRLTVL.

A single count supports this clone. This chain joins TRBV28 and TRBJ2-5; 8 positions agree with TRBD2. The germline V gene has CDR1 MDHEN and CDR2 SYDVKM. Trimming removed 2 bases from V and 1 base from J; junction bases left unmatched: 3. The CDR3 extends over 15 amino acids. The DNA of the CDR3 is TGTGCCAGCAGTTTAACCGGGACTAGCCAAGAGACCCAGTACTTC. Amino acid sequence: CASSLTGTSQETQYF. The full variable domain, its missing parts supplied by reference TRBV28 and TRBJ2-5, is DVKVTQSSRYLVKRTGEKVFLECVQDMDHENMFWYRQDPGLGLRLIYFSYDVKMKEKGDIPEGYSVSREKKERFSLILESASTNQTSMYLCASSLTGTSQETQYFGPGTRLLVL.

The rearrangement joins TRBV6-1 to TRBJ2-3, with 12 positions matching TRBD2. The CDR3 has 15 residues. Germline CDR1 is MNHNS and CDR2 is SASEGT. With V trimmed by 6 bases and J by 4 bases, 5 bases remained unmatched. This CDR3 reads CASRGLAGGPDTQYF. The DNA for the CDR3 is TGTGCCAGCAGGGGGCTAGCGGGAGGGCCAGATACGCAGTATTTT.

This clone was detected only a few times. This rearrangement joins TRBV19 to TRBJ2-1; maybe TRBD1 (6 bases). Germline CDR1 LNHDA, CDR2 SQIVND (reference sequence). The CDR3 covers 14 residues. The V end lost 10 bases, the J end lost 3 bases, and 16 bases lay between the germline ends. The CDR3 DNA reads as TGTGCCACCGGATTGGGGGACATCTACAATGAGCAGTTCTTC. Translated, it gives CATGLGDIYNEQFF.

This chain joins TRBV9 and TRBJ2-7; D remains ambiguous. V gave up 0 bases and J gave up 1 base, with 8 bases separating them. Looked up from germline, CDR1 is SGDLS and CDR2 is YYNGEE. The CDR3 length is 14 residues. CDR3: CASSVEKGSYEQYF. CDR3 in DNA: TGTGCCAGCAGCGTAGAGAAGGGTTCCTACGAGCAGTACTTC.

To note about this clone: At one boundary the junction diverges from the germline segment, which might be a read error. Other DNA sequences in the same sample also yield this CDR3. This chain links TRBV2 with TRBJ1-4; possibly TRBD1 for D (5 bases). Germline lookup yields CDR1 SNHLY and CDR2 FYNNEI. The CDR3 is 14 residues long. The DNA for the CDR3 is TGTGCCAGCAGTGAAGCAGGGGTGACTGAAAAACTGTTTTTC. It yields the protein CASSEAGVTEKLFF. The full variable domain, its missing parts supplied by reference TRBV2 and TRBJ1-4, is EPEVTQTPSHQVTQMGQEVILRCVPISNHLYFYWYRQILGQKVEFLVSFYNNEISEKSEIFDDQFSVERPDGSNFTLKIRSTKLEDSAMYFCASSEAGVTEKLFFGSGTQLSVL.

The chain couples TRBV28 to TRBJ1-4; D not certain. Per the germline V gene, CDR1 is MDHEN and CDR2 is SYDVKM. The CDR3 totals 13 residues. V lost 5 bases and J 5 bases, leaving 9 bases between the germline ends. The CDR3 DNA reads TGTGCCAGCAGTGCGCTCCCAAATGAAAAACTGTTTTTT. This translates into CASSALPNEKLFF.

The rearrangement joins TRBV6-4 to TRBJ2-2, with D perhaps matching TRBD1 (6 bases). Germline CDR1 and CDR2: MRHNA and SNTAGT. The V end was cut by 0 bases, the J end by 4 bases, with 12 bases between. CDR3 size: 16 residues. CDR3 DNA: TGTGCCAGCAGTGACTCGGGGGCAGGATCCACCGGGGAGCTGTTTTTT. This encodes CASSDSGAGSTGELFF.

This chain uses TRBV21-1 with TRBJ1-1; the D call of TRBD1 is as the table states it, not checked on the DNA. TRBV21-1 is assigned pseudogene status. This CDR3 has 14 residues. The CDR3 loop is CASSGGQGNTEAFF. Written as DNA, the CDR3 is TGTGCCAGCAGCGGCGGACAGGGGAACACTGAAGCTTTCTTT.

The rearrangement joins TRBV9 to TRBJ2-2; 15 positions match TRBD2. With V trimmed by 4 bases and J by 6 bases, 19 bases remained unmatched. From germline, CDR1 is SGDLS and CDR2 YYNGEE. There are 21 residues in the CDR3. The DNA for the CDR3 is TGTGCCAGCAGCCCACTTATTAGGACTAGCGGGAGGGCCAGTATCGCCGGGGAGCTGTTTTTT. It yields the protein CASSPLIRTSGRASIAGELFF.

The chain uses TRBV5-6 and TRBJ2-5, with D perhaps matching TRBD1 (5 bases). The germline gives CDR1 SGHDT, CDR2 YYEEEE. The V and J ends lost 0 bases and 5 bases respectively, with 11 bases between them. The CDR3 runs to 14 residues. For the CDR3, the DNA is TGTGCCAGCAGCTTGGGACAGACAAGGGAGACCCAGTACTTC. This codes for CASSLGQTRETQYF.

This rearrangement joins TRBV18 to TRBJ2-3; D remains unclear. CDR1 is KGHSH, CDR2 LQKENI, per germline. CDR3 length: 14 amino acids. V was shortened by 3 bases and J by 2 bases, with 9 bases between the two germline ends. For the CDR3, the DNA is TGTGCCAGCTCACCTTGGGGTACCACAGATACGCAGTATTTT. Translation: CASSPWGTTDTQYF.

The J gene is TRBJ1-2, the V gene TRBV6-5, with no clear D. This CDR3 region has 16 residues. V gave up 0 bases and J gave up 8 bases, with 19 bases separating them. Germline values: CDR1 MNHEY, CDR2 SVGAGI. CDR3 in DNA: TGTGCCAGCAGTTACTCGATGCGGTTCGATCCTCAAGGCTACACCTTC. Translation: CASSYSMRFDPQGYTF.

The chain has TRBV6-5 and TRBJ1-2; D remains ambiguous. The CDR3 is 14 amino acids. Trimming shortened V by 4 bases and J by 4 bases, and 13 bases separated the two germline ends. Germline CDR1 and CDR2: MNHEY and SVGAGI. This CDR3 reads CASSLSRSTYGYTF. The DNA for the CDR3 is TGTGCCAGCAGTTTATCTAGGAGTACCTATGGCTACACCTTC.

The rearrangement joins TRBV5-8 to TRBJ1-1; D unresolved. The CDR3 spans 13 residues. Germline CDR1 and CDR2: SGHTS and YDEGEE. Trimming stripped 6 bases from V and 3 bases from J, with 12 bases between. CDR3 DNA: TGTGCCAGCACTCCCCTGTTGGACACTGAAGCTTTCTTT. Amino acid sequence: CASTPLLDTEAFF.

This clone was recorded only once. The chain has TRBV5-4 and TRBJ2-1; tentative D call: TRBD2 (5 bases). V was shortened by 0 bases and J by 0 bases, with 13 bases between the two germline ends. The germline V gene encodes CDR1 SGHNT and CDR2 YYREEE (reference sequence). CDR3 length: 17 residues. CDR3 protein: CASSLAGVLSSYNEQFF. The CDR3 DNA follows: TGTGCCAGCAGCTTGGCCGGGGTTCTGAGCTCCTACAATGAGCAGTTCTTC.

The chain links TRBV7-9 to TRBJ2-1; no clear D gene. CDR3 size: 12 residues. The V gene lost 5 bases and the J gene lost 7 bases, with 9 bases spanning the gap. Germline CDR1 reads SEHNR; CDR2 reads FQNEAQ (reference sequence). The CDR3 DNA reads TGTGCCAGCAGCCCCCTTCCAAATGAGCAGTTCTTC. Translating gives CASSPLPNEQFF.

As concerns this clone: The junction departs from germline at one end; a sequencing error may be responsible. This chain uses TRBV5-4 with TRBJ1-5; D is possibly TRBD1 (5 bases). The CDR3 runs to 14 residues. CDR1 and CDR2 (germline): SGHNT, YYREEE (reference sequence). The CDR3 protein is CASSQGAETKPQHF. As DNA, the CDR3 is TGCGCCAGCAGCCAAGGGGCAGAGACGAAGCCCCAGCATTTT.